The present TCR beta chain was sequenced within a study of T cells expressing NK-cell markers (dated by TCRdb to about 2020). About the full investigation: Under 10 donors provided sorted CD3+CD56+NKG2C+, CD3+CD56+NKG2C- and CD3+CD56-NKG2C+ T-cell subsets, whose TCR beta-chain repertoires were profiled. Among the eight sequenced donors, only one was HCMV-seronegative, while the other seven were HCMV-seropositive. Randomly selected healthy volunteers, three men and five women, were used as the eight sequenced donors. Libraries were sequenced as 2 x 150 bp reads on Illumina HiSeq 2000/2500, MiSeq or NextSeq.

These reads were obtained on an Illumina HiSeq 2000. TCR beta cDNA libraries were prepared using 5'RACE template switching, which introduced a universal primer site and unique molecular identifiers. Priming for cDNA synthesis came from the TCR beta constant segment, and two successive PCR amplification steps followed. Regarding the original processing steps: Reads were demultiplexed and grouped by UMI with MIGEC, and clonotypes were assembled and quantified with MiTCR. To remove erroneous sequences, TCR cDNA sequences were retained only when supported by two or more reads. The tcR package was used for downstream repertoire analysis, and clonotypes were matched across fractions by CDR3 nucleotide sequence plus V segment. Antigen specificity was annotated against VDJdb with VDJmatch, allowing one amino acid substitution in CDR3. Based on TCRdb reprocessing of the reads, there is one entry per CDR3 protein sequence, and DNA is missing. It is TCRdb's table, rather than the study itself, that gives the V and J calls and clone size. The sample table on file contains about 370,000 distinct CDR3 sequences. Clones ranked in the top ten supply around a tenth of the sample.

Concerning this clonotype: Its antigen remains undetermined.

The paper as a whole reports these results and caveats: Whether the expanded NKG2C-expressing T cell clones were specific for HCMV antigens was left unclear. Those dominant clonotypes were again the most abundant among CD3+CD56-NKG2C+ cells in several donors, at about 28.3-60.1%. For six donors, the dominant CD3+CD56+NKG2C+ clonotypes were among the top 10 CD8+ clonotypes and accounted for about 1.0-7.5% of CD8+ T cells.

Its CDR3 holds 13 amino acids, cysteine through phenylalanine. DNA is not recorded here. CDR1 DFQATT and CDR2 SNEGSKA are derived from the germline V gene (reference sequence). A commercial ELISA kit detecting HCMV-specific IgG in serum was used to determine HCMV serostatus. Ficoll density gradient centrifugation was used to isolate peripheral blood mononuclear cells from blood. The chain was built from TRBV20-1 and TRBJ2-7. Material: blood T cells: a sorted CD56 or NKG2C T cell subset, CD4+ or CD8+ T cells, or bulk PBMC T cells (not recorded which). This TCR came from a woman in her forties or fifties in good health. Donor details come from another sample of the same person, matched by shared clones. CDR3 loop: CSATKITSYEQYF.